These 31 T cell receptor beta chains originate from one sample sequenced in a study of T cell responses to AZD1222 COVID-19 vaccine. Assay: immunoSEQ multiplex PCR; the TCRdb copy retains only in-frame clones and omits some. Of around 160,000 clones detected, about 88% appear once; the ten largest clones hold less than 6.5%. Sequences were derived from peripheral blood, sampled on day 0 of AZD1222 vaccination. The source of these receptors is an adult in good health.

V gene TRBV5-6 combines with J gene TRBJ1-5; D gene ambiguous. Germline CDR1 reads SGHDT; CDR2 reads YYEEEE. V dropped 4 bases and J dropped 3 bases, with 8 bases sitting between them. The CDR3 runs to 13 residues. The chain's CDR3 is CASSLNLNQPQHF. The CDR3 nucleotides read TGTGCCAGCAGCCTCAATCTCAATCAGCCCCAGCATTTT.

The J gene is TRBJ2-7, the V gene TRBV4-3; the D gene is possibly TRBD1 (6 bases). Looked up from germline, CDR1 is LGHNA and CDR2 is YSLEER. V gave up 1 base and J gave up 3 bases, with 10 bases separating them. The CDR3 spans 14 residues. CDR3 bases: TGCGCCAGCAGCCAAGCTATGGACAGCTACGAGCAGTACTTC. It translates to CASSQAMDSYEQYF.

The CDR3, as DNA: TGTGCCAGCAGCTTAGGCGCTCTCGAGGGTGGTGGCTACACCTTC. Translated, it gives CASSLGALEGGGYTF. The chain joins TRBV7-9 to TRBJ1-2; no clear D. Per germline, CDR1 SEHNR and CDR2 FQNEAQ (reference sequence). This CDR3 has 15 amino acids. The germline V and J ends were trimmed by 1 base and 7 bases, with 16 bases remaining between them. The complete variable domain, with remaining parts taken from reference TRBV7-9 and TRBJ1-2, reads DTGVSQNPRHKITKRGQNVTFRCDPISEHNRLYWYRQTLGQGPEFLTYFQNEAQLEKSRLLSDRFSAERPKGSFSTLEIQRTEQGDSAMYLCASSLGALEGGGYTFGSGTRLTVV.

This chain joins TRBV6-6 and TRBJ1-6, with unresolved D. Deletions cut 0 bases from V and 7 bases from J, with 13 bases between. This CDR3 region has 16 residues. Germline assignment: CDR1 MNHNY and CDR2 SVGAGI (reference sequence). CDR3 protein: CASSYSQDLGNSPLHF. The CDR3 coding sequence is TGTGCCAGCAGTTACTCGCAGGACCTGGGGAATTCACCCCTCCACTTT.

Here the CDR3 DNA reads TGCGCCAGCAGCCTCGGTCCAGAAAATTCACCCCTCCACTTT. Protein product: CASSLGPENSPLHF. The rearrangement joins TRBV5-1 to TRBJ1-6; D is unresolved. CDR3 length: 14 amino acids. Per germline, CDR1 SGHRS and CDR2 YFSETQ. V lost 4 bases and J 7 bases, leaving 12 bases between the germline ends.

CDR3 sequence: CASSLRGQGTDTQYF. CDR3 DNA: TGTGCCAGCAGCCTACGGGGACAGGGAACAGATACGCAGTATTTT. The chain uses TRBV11-3 and TRBJ2-3; 9 positions match TRBD1. V trimming: 5 bases; J trimming: 3 bases; junction bases outside the gene matches: 6. This CDR3 contains 15 residues. Germline lookup yields CDR1 SGHNT and CDR2 YENEEA.

The chain couples TRBV25-1 to TRBJ2-3; D is perhaps TRBD1 (5 bases). The CDR3 loop spans 14 amino acids. Germline V gene lookup returns CDR1 MGHDK and CDR2 SYGVNS. The ends were cut back, 3 bases at V and 6 bases at J, with 13 bases in the middle. DNA of the CDR3: TGTGCCAGCAGTGACGTAGGACAACAGGATACGCAGTATTTT. Translation gives CASSDVGQQDTQYF.

This chain joins TRBV20-1 and TRBJ1-6; 9 bases agree with TRBD1. Germline-derived CDR1 and CDR2 are DFQATT and SNEGSKA (reference sequence). The ends lost 3 bases at V and 7 bases at J; junction bases unmatched: 10. The CDR3 consists of 16 residues. The CDR3 reads CSASRQGQGTNSPLHF. The CDR3 bases are TGCAGTGCTAGTCGGCAAGGACAGGGGACCAATTCACCCCTCCACTTT.

CDR3 protein: CASSSEGRTDTQYF. The CDR3 DNA sequence: TGTGCCAGCAGCTCCGAGGGACGCACAGATACGCAGTATTTT. The chain combines TRBV7-3 with TRBJ2-3; D is perhaps TRBD1 or TRBD2 (5 bases each). This CDR3 region has 14 residues. V was shortened by 4 bases and J by 1 base, with 9 bases between the two germline ends. Germline V gene data show CDR1 as SGHTA and CDR2 as FQGTGA.

The V and J genes are TRBV5-4 and TRBJ1-2; possible D gene TRBD1, 6 bases. Trimming took 1 base from V and 8 from J, leaving 18 bases between them. The germline gives CDR1 SGHNT, CDR2 YYREEE (reference sequence). The CDR3 contains 15 residues. CDR3: CASSLISGVDGGYTF. CDR3 nucleotide sequence: TGTGCCAGCAGCTTGATCTCAGGGGTGGACGGGGGCTACACCTTC.

CDR3 DNA sequence: TGCGCCAGCAGCTTCGGACTAGCGGGACCCACAGATACGCAGTATTTT. Translation: CASSFGLAGPTDTQYF. The chain recombines TRBV5-1 with TRBJ2-3; TRBD2 aligns across 12 bases. Losses at the gene ends were 2 bases for V and 2 bases for J; bases not matched to a gene: 3. Germline-derived CDR1 and CDR2 are SGHRS and YFSETQ. This CDR3 has 16 amino acids.

This chain uses TRBV28 with TRBJ1-5, with 7 positions matching TRBD1. V was pared by 8 bases and J by 2 bases, with 9 bases of the junction left unmatched. CDR1 is MDHEN and CDR2 is SYDVKM in the germline V gene. The CDR3 contains 15 residues. The CDR3: CASWPKGQGNQPQHF. The CDR3 coding sequence is TGTGCCAGCTGGCCGAAAGGACAGGGCAATCAGCCCCAGCATTTT.

J is TRBJ1-3 and V is TRBV6-6, with D possibly matching TRBD1 (5 bases). V lost 2 bases and J 5 bases, leaving 10 bases between the germline ends. Germline V gene data show CDR1 as MNHNY and CDR2 as SVGAGI (reference sequence). The CDR3 runs to 14 residues. The CDR3 sequence: CASSYEGSRNTIYF. The CDR3, as DNA: TGTGCCAGCAGTTACGAGGGGAGTAGAAACACCATATATTTT.

The chain combines TRBV6-2 or TRBV6-3 with TRBJ2-2; tentatively, D is TRBD2 (6 bases). Germline values: CDR1 MNHEY, CDR2 SVGEGT. Trimming took 6 bases from V and 0 from J, leaving 14 bases between them. The CDR3 runs 16 residues. The chain's CDR3 is CASSPGTQANTGELFF. The CDR3 DNA follows: TGTGCCAGCAGCCCCGGGACTCAAGCGAACACCGGGGAGCTGTTTTTT.

The chain has TRBV5-4 and TRBJ1-2; 8 bases line up with TRBD1. The CDR3 loop spans 14 amino acids. The germline V gene has CDR1 SGHNT and CDR2 YYREEE (reference sequence). After removal of 4 bases from V and 4 bases from J, the junction contained 6 bases not matched to a gene. The CDR3 sequence is CASSTGQARYGYTF. Written as DNA, the CDR3 is TGTGCCAGCAGCACGGGACAGGCGCGCTATGGCTACACCTTC.

V gene TRBV3-1 (or the pseudogene TRBV3-2) combines with J gene TRBJ1-1; D ambiguous. The V and J ends lost 0 bases and 6 bases respectively, with 17 bases between them. Germline CDR1 is LGHDT and CDR2 is YNNKEL (reference sequence). This CDR3 is built from 16 residues. CDR3 sequence: CASSQEGNPGGPEAFF. The CDR3 nucleotides read TGTGCCAGCAGCCAAGAAGGGAACCCGGGCGGGCCTGAAGCTTTCTTT.

The sample holds one count of this clone. V and J are TRBV30 and TRBJ2-1, with TRBD2 matching 10 bases. Germline V gene sequence: CDR1 GTSNPN, CDR2 SVGIG (reference sequence). The V gene end was trimmed by 2 bases and the J gene end by 4 bases; junction bases not matched to a gene: 2. The CDR3 runs to 14 residues. CDR3 sequence (DNA): TGTGCCTGGAGTTCTAGCGGGAGATACAATGAGCAGTTCTTC. Translation gives CAWSSSGRYNEQFF. Combining the CDR3 with reference TRBV30 and TRBJ2-1 gives the whole variable domain SQTIHQWPATLVQPVGSPLSLECTVEGTSNPNLYWYRQAAGRGLQLLFYSVGIGQISSEVPQNLSASRPQDRQFILSSKKLLLSDSGFYLCAWSSSGRYNEQFFGPGTRLTVL.

The gene calls are TRBV23-1 and TRBJ1-6; D remains ambiguous. TRBV23-1 is an open reading frame whose function is uncertain. V was pared by 7 bases and J by 6 bases, with 7 bases between. CDR3 length equals 12 residues. Here the CDR3 reads CASTRTNSPLHF. The CDR3 DNA is TGCGCCAGCACCCGTACTAATTCACCCCTCCACTTT.

The chain couples TRBV28 to TRBJ2-1; 12 bases map to TRBD2. This CDR3 contains 15 residues. Germline CDR1 reads MDHEN; CDR2 reads SYDVKM. V lost 5 bases, J lost 10 bases, and 9 bases stayed unmatched. The CDR3, as DNA: TGTGCCAGCAGTACTAGACTAGCGGGAGTAAGAGAGCAGTTCTTC. Translating it yields CASSTRLAGVREQFF.

CDR3 coding DNA: TGTGCCAGCAGCTTCGAGGGGGCCCTATCCTACGAGCAGTACTTC. It codes for CASSFEGALSYEQYF. V and J are TRBV5-4 and TRBJ2-7; TRBD1 matches at 7 bases. Germline values: CDR1 SGHNT, CDR2 YYREEE (reference sequence). The CDR3 extends over 15 amino acids. With 2 bases clipped from V and 1 base from J, the junction kept 6 bases outside the gene matches.

This clone was picked up one time. The rearrangement joins TRBV19 to TRBJ2-4; TRBD1 agrees at 12 bases. Germline V gives CDR1 LNHDA, CDR2 SQIVND (reference sequence). The CDR3 extends over 17 amino acids. V lost 6 bases, J lost 1 base, and 7 bases stayed unmatched. CDR3 bases: TGTGCCAGTAGAATGGGACAGGGGGCGCCGGCCAAAAACATTCAGTACTTC. It yields the protein CASRMGQGAPAKNIQYF. Complete variable domain (other parts from reference TRBV19 and TRBJ2-4): DGGITQSPKYLFRKEGQNVTLSCEQNLNHDAMYWYRQDPGQGLRLIYYSQIVNDFQKGDIAEGYSVSREKKESFPLTVTSAQKNPTAFYLCASRMGQGAPAKNIQYFGAGTRLSVL.

The chain recombines TRBV29-1 with TRBJ2-2; D may be TRBD1 (6 bases). The CDR3 loop spans 15 amino acids. Trimming stripped 3 bases from V and 0 bases from J, with 11 bases between. Germline assignment: CDR1 SQVTM and CDR2 ANQGSEA. The CDR3: CSVDPGHTNTGELFF. The CDR3, as DNA: TGCAGCGTTGACCCGGGACACACGAACACCGGGGAGCTGTTTTTT.

This clone was observed a few times. The chain combines TRBV3-1 (or the pseudogene TRBV3-2) with TRBJ2-3, with a tentative D call TRBD2 (6 bases). CDR1 LGHDT and CDR2 YNNKEL come from the germline V gene (reference sequence). V was pared by 4 bases and J by 0 bases, with 11 bases between. The CDR3 is made up of 15 amino acids. CDR3 DNA sequence: TGTGCCAGCAGCCCCACCGGGACTAGCACAGATACGCAGTATTTT. This translates into CASSPTGTSTDTQYF.

The CDR3 region has the DNA TGTGCCAGCTCACCAATTAGCGCACCTACCTACGAGCAGTACTTC. Encoded protein: CASSPISAPTYEQYF. V gene TRBV18 combines with J gene TRBJ2-7, with D possibly being TRBD2 (5 bases). Germline V lookup: CDR1 KGHSH, CDR2 LQKENI. Deletions cut 2 bases from V and 2 bases from J, with 13 bases between. The CDR3 spans 15 residues.

The chain carries TRBV7-2 and TRBJ2-1; D possibly corresponds to TRBD2 (6 bases). The V gene's germline CDR1 is SGHTA and CDR2 FQGNSA. Trimming removed 0 bases from V and 4 bases from J, with 16 bases in between. The length of the CDR3 is 17 residues. The CDR3 DNA reads as TGTGCCAGCAGCTTAGCCTATAGCGGAGCCCTATACAATGAGCAGTTCTTC. This codes for CASSLAYSGALYNEQFF. The complete variable domain, with remaining parts taken from reference TRBV7-2 and TRBJ2-1, reads GAGVSQSPSNKVTEKGKDVELRCDPISGHTALYWYRQSLGQGLEFLIYFQGNSAPDKSGLPSDRFSAERTGGSVSTLTIQRTQQEDSAVYLCASSLAYSGALYNEQFFGPGTRLTVL.

The chain uses TRBV20-1 and TRBJ2-5; D remains ambiguous. The germline gives CDR1 DFQATT, CDR2 SNEGSKA (reference sequence). The CDR3 runs 11 residues. With 1 base removed from V and 3 bases from J, the gap between germline ends came to 3 bases. The CDR3, as DNA: TGCAGTGCTAGAGGGGAAGAGACCCAGTACTTC. Encoded protein: CSARGEETQYF.

V and J are TRBV4-3 and TRBJ2-7, with TRBD1 identical over 10 bases. V was pared by 1 base and J by 4 bases, with 10 bases of the junction left unmatched. From germline, CDR1 is LGHNA and CDR2 YSLEER. CDR3 length equals 17 residues. CDR3 residues: CASSQAPPGDRGYEQYF. In DNA, the CDR3 is TGCGCCAGCAGCCAAGCCCCACCCGGGGACAGGGGATACGAGCAGTACTTC.

The chain combines TRBV19 with TRBJ1-2; D unresolved. The CDR3 spans 13 residues. CDR1 is LNHDA, CDR2 SQIVND, per germline (reference sequence). The germline V and J ends were trimmed by 6 bases and 8 bases, with 16 bases remaining between them. The CDR3 DNA sequence: TGTGCCAGTAGGGTACGGGAGTCGGGGGGCTACACCTTC. This encodes CASRVRESGGYTF. Together with reference TRBV19 and TRBJ1-2, the CDR3 gives the full variable domain: DGGITQSPKYLFRKEGQNVTLSCEQNLNHDAMYWYRQDPGQGLRLIYYSQIVNDFQKGDIAEGYSVSREKKESFPLTVTSAQKNPTAFYLCASRVRESGGYTFGSGTRLTVV.

The rearrangement joins TRBV5-6 to TRBJ1-6, with TRBD1 identical over 7 bases. J was trimmed by 9 bases and V by 3 bases; bases with no gene match: 12. The CDR3 has 16 amino acids. Germline values: CDR1 SGHDT, CDR2 YYEEEE. The CDR3 DNA follows: TGTGCCAGCAGCTGGGTCGCGGGACAGTTCGCTTCACCCCTCCACTTT. This sequence encodes CASSWVAGQFASPLHF.

The chain has TRBV6-5 and TRBJ2-7, with D unclear. Per the germline V gene, CDR1 is MNHEY and CDR2 is SVGAGI. Trimming cost V 0 bases and J 5 bases, with 17 bases left between them. CDR3 length: 16 residues. CDR3: CASSYSKGIRSNEQYF. CDR3 nucleotide sequence: TGTGCCAGCAGTTACTCGAAGGGCATCAGATCGAACGAGCAGTACTTC.

This clone has a handful of counts. This sequence joins TRBV27 and TRBJ1-5; D remains ambiguous. The CDR3 runs 13 residues. Germline CDR1 is MNHEY and CDR2 is SMNVEV (reference sequence). With 5 bases removed from V and 0 bases from J, the gap between germline ends came to 5 bases. CDR3 in amino acids: CASSTYSNQPQHF. The CDR3 DNA sequence: TGTGCCAGCAGTACGTATAGCAATCAGCCCCAGCATTTT.